One sample yielded the 5 T cell receptor beta chains listed below, sequenced in a study of shared clonotypes between healthy human individuals. Repertoires were generated with immunoSEQ multiplex PCR, while TCRdb's copy carries only in-frame clones and drops some. The data hold 1.6 million or so clones, with approximately 98.5% observed a single time. Sequencing input: naive CD4+ T cells sorted from blood. As for subset: CD45RA+ positively selected. The receptor set was obtained from a man in his thirties or forties in good health.

This sequence joins TRBV5-1 and TRBJ2-3; 13 bases align to TRBD2. The V gene's germline CDR1 is SGHRS and CDR2 YFSETQ. This CDR3 spans 14 amino acids. V gave up 0 bases and J gave up 12 bases; unmatched junction bases: 4. The DNA for the CDR3 is TGCGCCAGCAGCTTGGGACTAGCGGGAGGAACACAGTATTTT. Protein: CASSLGLAGGTQYF.

The chain has TRBV28 and TRBJ2-2, with 8 nucleotides matching TRBD2. V shed 3 bases, J shed 10 bases, and the junction held 10 bases outside the gene matches. Germline assignment: CDR1 MDHEN and CDR2 SYDVKM. This CDR3 has 15 residues. The CDR3, as DNA: TGTGCCAGCAGTTTTAGGAGCGGGAGATACGAGGAGCTGTTTTTT. Encoded protein: CASSFRSGRYEELFF.

V and J are TRBV20-1 and TRBJ2-1; no definite D call. The CDR3 contains 11 residues. Germline V gene lookup returns CDR1 DFQATT and CDR2 SNEGSKA (reference sequence). V shed 3 bases and J shed 8 bases, with 8 bases lying between them. The CDR3 spells CSASSPHEQFF. CDR3 nucleotides: TGCAGTGCTAGTTCCCCCCATGAGCAGTTCTTC.

The chain recombines TRBV19 with TRBJ2-2, with a weak D call TRBD2 (5 bases). The CDR3 is made up of 13 amino acids. V lost 7 bases and J 3 bases, leaving 9 bases between the germline ends. From germline, CDR1 is LNHDA and CDR2 SQIVND (reference sequence). CDR3 protein: CASTGVDTGELFF. The CDR3 DNA reads as TGTGCCAGTACCGGGGTCGACACCGGGGAGCTGTTTTTT.

The chain is built from TRBV30 and TRBJ2-2; D is perhaps TRBD1 or TRBD2 (5 bases each). Trimming took 2 bases from V and 6 from J, leaving 16 bases between them. Per germline, CDR1 GTSNPN and CDR2 SVGIG (reference sequence). This CDR3 comprises 15 residues. The CDR3 loop is CAWSFRDLLAGELFF. DNA for the CDR3: TGTGCCTGGAGTTTCCGGGACCTACTAGCCGGGGAGCTGTTTTTT.